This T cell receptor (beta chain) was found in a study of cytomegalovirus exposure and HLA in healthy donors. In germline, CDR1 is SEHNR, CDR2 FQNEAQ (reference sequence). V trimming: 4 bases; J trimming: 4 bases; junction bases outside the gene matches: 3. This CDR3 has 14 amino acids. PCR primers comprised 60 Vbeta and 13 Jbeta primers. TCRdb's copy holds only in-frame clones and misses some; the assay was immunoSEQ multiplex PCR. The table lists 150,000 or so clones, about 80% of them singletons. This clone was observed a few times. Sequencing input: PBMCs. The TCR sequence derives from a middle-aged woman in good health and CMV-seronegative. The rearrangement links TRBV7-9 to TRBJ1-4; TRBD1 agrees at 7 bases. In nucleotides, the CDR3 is TGTGCCAGCAGCTCGACAGGGCGTAATGAAAAACTGTTTTTT. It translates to CASSSTGRNEKLFF.